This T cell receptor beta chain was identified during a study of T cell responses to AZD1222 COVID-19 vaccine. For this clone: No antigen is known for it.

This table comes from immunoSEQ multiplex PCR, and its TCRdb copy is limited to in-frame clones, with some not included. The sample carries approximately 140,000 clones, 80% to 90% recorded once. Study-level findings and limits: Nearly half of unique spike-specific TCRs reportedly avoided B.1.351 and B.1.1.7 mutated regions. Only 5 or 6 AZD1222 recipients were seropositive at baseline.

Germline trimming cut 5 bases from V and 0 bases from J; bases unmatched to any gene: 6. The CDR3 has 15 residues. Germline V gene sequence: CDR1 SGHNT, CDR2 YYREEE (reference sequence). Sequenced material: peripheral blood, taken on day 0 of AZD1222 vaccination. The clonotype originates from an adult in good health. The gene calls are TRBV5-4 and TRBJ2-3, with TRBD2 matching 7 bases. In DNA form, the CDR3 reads TGTGCCAGCAGGTCCACTAGCGAAAGCACAGATACGCAGTATTTT. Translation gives CASRSTSESTDTQYF.